Detailed here is one T cell receptor (beta chain). Its antigen is undetermined. This CDR3 comprises 16 residues. Germline V gives CDR1 MDHEN, CDR2 SYDVKM. This sample stems from a study of CXCR3-negative and CXCR3-positive naive CD8 T cells. General study results and limits: Partly lower CXCR3 expression followed cryopreservation, and most assays relied on fresh PBMCs.

Each CD8+ T cell subset was sorted in triplicate, hundreds of thousands of cells each. Via 5' RACE with UMI labels, TRB cDNA libraries were prepared. TCRdb derives one entry per CDR3 protein from the 5' RACE reads, leaving out DNA. The sample shows fewer than 80,000 distinct CDR3 sequences, and over 1.3% sits with its ten largest clones. Sequencing input: naive CXCR3- CD8+ T cells from blood. This sample's subset: CD45RO-CCR7+CD27+CD95- naive CD8+ T cells lacking CXCR3 (TNR3-). V and J are TRBV28 and TRBJ2-5; TCRdb proposes TRBD2, but this gene call is untestable without DNA. This TCR came from a human donor in good health. Some clones in this sample may be carry-over from other donors' samples. The CDR3 reads CASSRGLAGVEVTQYF.